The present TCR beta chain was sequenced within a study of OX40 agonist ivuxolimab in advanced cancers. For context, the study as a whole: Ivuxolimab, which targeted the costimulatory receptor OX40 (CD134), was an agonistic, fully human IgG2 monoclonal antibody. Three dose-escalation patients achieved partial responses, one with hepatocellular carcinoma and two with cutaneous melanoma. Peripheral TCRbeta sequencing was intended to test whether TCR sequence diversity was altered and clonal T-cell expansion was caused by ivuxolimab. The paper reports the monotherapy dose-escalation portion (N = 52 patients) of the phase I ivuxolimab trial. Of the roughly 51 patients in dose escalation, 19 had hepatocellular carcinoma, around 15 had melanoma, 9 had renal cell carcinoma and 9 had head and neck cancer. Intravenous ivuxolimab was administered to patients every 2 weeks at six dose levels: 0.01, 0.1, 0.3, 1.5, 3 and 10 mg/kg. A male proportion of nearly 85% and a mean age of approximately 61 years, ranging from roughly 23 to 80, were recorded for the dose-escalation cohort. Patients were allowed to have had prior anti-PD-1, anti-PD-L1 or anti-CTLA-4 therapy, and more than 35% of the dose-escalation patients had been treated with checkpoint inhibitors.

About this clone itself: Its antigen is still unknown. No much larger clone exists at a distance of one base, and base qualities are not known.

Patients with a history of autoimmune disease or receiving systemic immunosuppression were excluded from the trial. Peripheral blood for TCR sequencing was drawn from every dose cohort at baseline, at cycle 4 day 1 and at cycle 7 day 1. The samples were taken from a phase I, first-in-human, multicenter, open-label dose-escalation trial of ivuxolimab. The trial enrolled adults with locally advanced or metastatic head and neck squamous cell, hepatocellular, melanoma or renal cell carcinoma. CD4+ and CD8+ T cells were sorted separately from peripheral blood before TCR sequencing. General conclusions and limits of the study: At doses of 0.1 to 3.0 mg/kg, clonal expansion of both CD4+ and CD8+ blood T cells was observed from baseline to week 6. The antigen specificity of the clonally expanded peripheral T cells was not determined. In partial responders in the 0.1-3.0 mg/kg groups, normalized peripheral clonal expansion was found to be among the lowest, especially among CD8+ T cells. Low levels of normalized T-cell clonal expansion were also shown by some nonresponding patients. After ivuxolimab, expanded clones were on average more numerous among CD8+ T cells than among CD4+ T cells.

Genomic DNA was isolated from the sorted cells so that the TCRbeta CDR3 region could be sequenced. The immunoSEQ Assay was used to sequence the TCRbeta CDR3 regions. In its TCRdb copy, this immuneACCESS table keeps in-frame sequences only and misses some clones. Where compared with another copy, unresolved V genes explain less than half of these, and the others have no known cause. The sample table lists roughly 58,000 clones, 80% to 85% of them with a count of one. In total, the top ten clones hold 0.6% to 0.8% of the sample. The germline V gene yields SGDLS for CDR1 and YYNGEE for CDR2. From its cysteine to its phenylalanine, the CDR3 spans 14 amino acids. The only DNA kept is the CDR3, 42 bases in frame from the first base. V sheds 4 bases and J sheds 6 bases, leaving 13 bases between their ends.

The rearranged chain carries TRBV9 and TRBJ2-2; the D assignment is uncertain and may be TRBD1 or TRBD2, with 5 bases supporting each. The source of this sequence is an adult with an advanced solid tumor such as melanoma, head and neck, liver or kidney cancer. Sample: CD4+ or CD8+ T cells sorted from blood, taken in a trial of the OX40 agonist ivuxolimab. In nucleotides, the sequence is TGTGCCAGCAGCCCACGGGGCCAGGCCGGGGAGCTGTTTTTT. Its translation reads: CASSPRGQAGELFF.